This TCR beta chain came from a study of a mutant IDH1 vaccine in newly diagnosed glioma. Time point reported: baseline, week 1 (first vaccination visit). Treatment: pre-vaccination baseline after standard-of-care therapy. Assay: immunoSEQ multiplex PCR; the TCRdb copy retains only in-frame clones and omits some. The profile shows 85,000 to 100,000 clones, about 82% of them singletons. V shed 2 bases, J shed 4 bases, and the junction held 2 bases outside the gene matches. Per germline, CDR1 LNHDA and CDR2 SQIVND (reference sequence). The CDR3 runs to 15 residues. On this clone: Its specificity is unknown.

Regarding the study as a whole: Across multiple MHC alleles, almost 95% of patients had vaccine-induced responses.

This sequence joins TRBV19 and TRBJ2-2, with 9 bases matching TRBD1. This TCR was recovered from a man aged 35 to 55 with glioma. Sequenced here: PBMCs, sampled from a glioma patient treated with radiotherapy, temozolomide or both. CDR3 region: CASSIRTGATGELFF. CDR3 bases: TGTGCCAGTAGTATACGGACAGGGGCCACCGGGGAGCTGTTTTTT.